These T cell receptor beta chains were read from a single sample in a study of response to subunit inactivated influenza vaccine. TCRdb processed the RT-PCR reads anew with MiXCR; each CDR3 protein has one entry. The profile shows about 530,000 distinct CDR3 sequences, 10% to 15% of them singletons. The source was PBMCs from blood, collected 45 days after vaccination. The receptors stem from a man aged 50-59 years who received an inactivated influenza vaccine. Both conserved end residues are part of each CDR3. Fields, in order: V gene, clone size, J gene, D gene, CDR3 DNA, CDR3 protein. The D gene is left open where the match is weak. Clone size appears in some rows only: once, few, many, or a class for an expanded clone.

TRBV20-1	few	TRBJ2-3	TRBD2	TGCAGTGCAACCGGGACTAGCTACCAAGATACGCAGTATTTT	CSATGTSYQDTQYF
TRBV12-3/TRBV12-4	few	TRBJ2-3	NA	TGTGCCAGCAGTTTACATACTAGCACAGATACGCAGTATTTT	CASSLHTSTDTQYF
TRBV20-1	few	TRBJ1-4	NA	TGCAGTGCTCCGCTGACAGAATCTAATGAAAAACTGTTTTTT	CSAPLTESNEKLFF
TRBV5-1	many	TRBJ1-5	NA	TGCGCCAGCAGTTTAGAGCCCGATCAGCCCCAGCATTTT	CASSLEPDQPQHF
TRBV6-2/TRBV6-3	few	TRBJ2-5	TRBD2	TGTGCCAGCAGTTTCCCCCCTAGCGGGAGGGCCCAAGAGACCCAGTACTTC	CASSFPPSGRAQETQYF
TRBV9	NA	TRBJ1-4	NA	NA	CASSVGAGTVPFF
TRBV6-5	many	TRBJ2-1	NA	TGTGCCAGCAGCCGTCAAGGGGATGAGCAGTTCTTC	CASSRQGDEQFF
TRBV5-1	few	TRBJ2-7	NA	TGCGCCAGCAGCTTGGACAGGAGGGTCTACGAGCAGTACTTC	CASSLDRRVYEQYF
TRBV20-1	few	TRBJ2-1	TRBD2	TGCAGTGCTTATTTAATAGCGGGGCTAACCTACAATGAGCAGTTCTTC	CSAYLIAGLTYNEQFF
TRBV7-9	NA	TRBJ1-1	NA	TGTGCCAGCAGCCGCCCGGGGGCGCCGAACACTGAAGCTTTCTTT	CASSRPGAPNTEAFF
TRBV7-2	few	TRBJ2-3	TRBD2	TGTGCCAGCAGCTTTAGCGGGGGGGGTCGCACAGATACGCAGTATTTT	CASSFSGGGRTDTQYF
TRBV4-1	few	TRBJ2-3	TRBD1	TGCGCCAGCGCCGGGACAGGCCCTGCGCAGTATTTT	CASAGTGPAQYF
TRBV6-1	few	TRBJ1-1	NA	TGTGCCAGCAGTGAGAACACTGAAGCTTTCTTT	CASSENTEAFF
TRBV4-3	NA	TRBJ2-1	NA	TGCGCCAGCAGCCAAGGAAGAGGCAGGGCCAATGAGCAGTTCTTC	CASSQGRGRANEQFF
TRBV20-1	few	TRBJ2-1	NA	TGCAGTGCTAGAGATGGGAACCAGTACAATGAGCAGTTCTTC	CSARDGNQYNEQFF
TRBV4-2	few	TRBJ2-3	TRBD2	TGTGCCAGCAGCCACGGGACTAGCGGAAACACAGATACGCAGTATTTT	CASSHGTSGNTDTQYF
TRBV6-1	few	TRBJ2-3	NA	TGTGCCAGCAGCCTGGGGGGGCCGGTGACAGATACGCAGTATTTT	CASSLGGPVTDTQYF
TRBV5-1	many	TRBJ1-3	NA	TGCGCCAGCAGCTTGTCTGGGAATGGAAACACCATATATTTT	CASSLSGNGNTIYF
TRBV19	NA	TRBJ1-2	TRBD1	TGTGCCAGTAGTACGACAGGGGAACCCTATAACTATGGCTACACCTTC	CASSTTGEPYNYGYTF
TRBV28	NA	TRBJ2-2	TRBD2	TGTGCCAGCGGCACACGACTAGCGGGGGGCAAACGCGGGGAGCTGTTTTTT	CASGTRLAGGKRGELFF
TRBV15	few	TRBJ2-5	NA	TGTGCCACCAGCAGAGGGGGAATCCAGGAGACCCAGTACTTC	CATSRGGIQETQYF
TRBV20-1	few	TRBJ1-1	NA	TGCAGTGCTAGGTTAACTGAAGCTTTCTTT	CSARLTEAFF
TRBV11-2	NA	TRBJ1-1	TRBD1	TGTGCCAGCAGCTTTCGCAACCCGGGACAGGCTTATTTCACTGAAGCTTTCTTT	CASSFRNPGQAYFTEAFF
TRBV5-1	NA	TRBJ1-1	NA	TGCGCCAGCAGTTTTTCGGGAGACACTGAAGCTTTCTTT	CASSFSGDTEAFF
TRBV5-1	few	TRBJ2-4	NA	TGCGCCAGCAGCGTGGACATATTAGCCAAAAACATTCAGTACTTC	CASSVDILAKNIQYF
TRBV9	few	TRBJ2-5	TRBD2	TGTGCCAGCAGCTCCCAAGCGGGAGGCCAGGAGACCCAGTACTTC	CASSSQAGGQETQYF
TRBV7-6	NA	TRBJ2-2	TRBD1	TGTGCCAGCAGCTTATCTCGGGACAGCTACACCGGGGAGCTGTTTTTT	CASSLSRDSYTGELFF
TRBV12-3/TRBV12-4	few	TRBJ2-7	NA	TGTGCCATAACAGGGAATTCCACCTACGAGCAGTACTTC	CAITGNSTYEQYF
TRBV7-6	NA	TRBJ2-2	TRBD2	TGTGCCAGCAGCGACTTTTCTAGCGGGTACACCGGGGAGCTGTTTTTT	CASSDFSSGYTGELFF
TRBV29-1	few	TRBJ2-1	TRBD2	TGCAGCGTTCCGGGACTAGCGGGAAGCTCCTACAATGAGCAGTTCTTC	CSVPGLAGSSYNEQFF
TRBV10-1	NA	TRBJ2-3	NA	TGCGCCAGCAGTGAGTCTCCCGGCACAGATACGCAGTATTTT	CASSESPGTDTQYF
TRBV7-3	NA	TRBJ1-6	NA	TGTGCCAGCAGCGTAATGGCTAATTCACCCCTCCACTTT	CASSVMANSPLHF
TRBV7-9	NA	TRBJ2-5	NA	TGTGCCAGCAGCTACGTTCTGGAGACCCAGTACTTC	CASSYVLETQYF
TRBV4-3	few	TRBJ2-3	NA	TGCGCCAGCAGCCAAGGCTCCGGATATCAAGATACGCAGTATTTT	CASSQGSGYQDTQYF
TRBV5-6	NA	TRBJ2-7	NA	TGTGCCAGCAGCAACCAGGTCTACGAGCAGTACTTC	CASSNQVYEQYF
TRBV29-1	NA	TRBJ2-2	NA	TGCAGCGTCCAGGGGGGCGGGAACACCGGGGAGCTGTTTTTT	CSVQGGGNTGELFF
TRBV12-3/TRBV12-4	few	TRBJ2-7	NA	TGTGCCAGCAGGGGAGGTGGGGGCGAGCAGTACTTC	CASRGGGGEQYF
TRBV12-3/TRBV12-4	NA	TRBJ2-7	TRBD1	TGTGCCAGCAGGGACAGGGGAATATACGAGCAGTACTTC	CASRDRGIYEQYF
TRBV2	NA	TRBJ2-1	TRBD2	TGTGCCAGCAGTGAAAGGGGACTAGTAGCTGAGCAGTTCTTC	CASSERGLVAEQFF
TRBV7-9	NA	TRBJ2-7	NA	TGTGCCAGCAACTTAGGCTACGAGCAGTACTTC	CASNLGYEQYF
TRBV14	few	TRBJ2-3	NA	TGTGCCAGCAGCCGCACCGGCCTTCAAGATACGCAGTATTTT	CASSRTGLQDTQYF
TRBV12-3/TRBV12-4	NA	TRBJ2-6	TRBD1	TGTGCCAGCAGCACCGGGACAGGGGACTCTGGGGCCAACGTCCTGACTTTC	CASSTGTGDSGANVLTF
TRBV12-3/TRBV12-4	many	TRBJ1-1	NA	TGTGCCAGCAGTACAGGAGTGAACACTGAAGCTTTCTTT	CASSTGVNTEAFF
TRBV7-2	NA	TRBJ2-5	NA	TGTGCCAGCAGACGTGGGCAGTTCCAAGAGACCCAGTACTTC	CASRRGQFQETQYF
TRBV7-6	many	TRBJ2-3	NA	TGTGCCAGCAGCTTAGCGATAGATACGCAGTATTTT	CASSLAIDTQYF
TRBV6-5	NA	TRBJ2-1	TRBD2	TGTGCCAGCAGTTTCCCGGGACTAGCGAATGACAATGAGCAGTTCTTC	CASSFPGLANDNEQFF
TRBV29-1	few	TRBJ2-1	NA	TGCAGCGTTGGATCCAGGGCTGGCTACAATGAGCAGTTCTTC	CSVGSRAGYNEQFF
TRBV10-3	NA	TRBJ2-1	TRBD2	TGTGCCATCAGTGGAACTAGCGGGAGGCCCAATGAGCAGTTCTTC	CAISGTSGRPNEQFF
TRBV7-9	few	TRBJ2-1	NA	TGTGCCAGCAGCCCCCTCGGGGGTTATGAGCAGTTCTTC	CASSPLGGYEQFF
TRBV20-1	many	TRBJ1-2	TRBD1	TGCAGTGCTTCAAGGACAGGGATCACTAACTATGGCTACACCTTC	CSASRTGITNYGYTF
TRBV5-5	NA	TRBJ2-7	NA	TGTGCCAGCAGCTTGTTCACAGGCCCGTCCTACGAGCAGTACTTC	CASSLFTGPSYEQYF